This is a list of T cell receptor beta chains from one sample in a study of blood T cell repertoires in COVID-19. Produced via immunoSEQ multiplex PCR; TCRdb's table is partial and in-frame only. This repertoire shows 100,000 to 120,000 clones, over 60% found once; its top ten account for under 20%. The sample taken for sequencing was peripheral blood. The receptor source for this set is a woman older than 75 with active or convalescent COVID-19. The CDR3 runs from the conserved cysteine through the conserved F or W. The D gene is left open where the match is weak. Where a row states a size, it is once, few, many or the class of an expanded clone; other rows omit it.

J: TRBJ2-3
D: TRBD2
V: TRBV9
size: NA
length: 15
DNA: TGTGCCAGCAGCCGCGGACTAGCGGGAGGAGATACGCAGTATTTT
CDR3: CASSRGLAGGDTQYF

J: TRBJ1-1
D: NA
V: TRBV2
size: NA
length: 15
DNA: TGTGCCAGCAGTGAAGGAGAGGCCCCGAACACTGAAGCTTTCTTT
CDR3: CASSEGEAPNTEAFF

J: TRBJ2-5
D: TRBD1
V: TRBV4-1
size: NA
length: 18
DNA: TGCGCCAGCAGCCAAGATCGCCCAGGGACAGGGGGACGGGAGACCCAGTACTTC
CDR3: CASSQDRPGTGGRETQYF

J: TRBJ2-2
D: NA
V: TRBV13
size: few
length: 15
DNA: TGTGCCAGCAGCCCTCAAGGGGGAAAGACCGGGGAGCTGTTTTTT
CDR3: CASSPQGGKTGELFF

J: TRBJ2-3
D: TRBD2
V: TRBV5-4
size: NA
length: 14
DNA: TGTGCCAGCAGCTTGTCTACTAGCGGGAGGACCGAGTATTTT
CDR3: CASSLSTSGRTEYF

J: TRBJ1-5
D: NA
V: TRBV27
size: NA
length: 13
DNA: TGTGCCAGCAGTTCCAGGGAGGATCAGCCCCAGCATTTT
CDR3: CASSSREDQPQHF

J: TRBJ2-3
D: NA
V: TRBV29-1
size: NA
length: 14
DNA: TGCAGCTTCGGGAAGTCGACTAGCACAGATACGCAGTATTTT
CDR3: CSFGKSTSTDTQYF

J: TRBJ2-7
D: NA
V: TRBV5-4
size: NA
length: 13
DNA: TGTGCCAGCAGCAGGGGGACGGACTACGAGCAGTACTTC
CDR3: CASSRGTDYEQYF

J: TRBJ1-1
D: NA
V: TRBV7-9
size: NA
length: 15
DNA: TGTGCCAGCAGCTTATGGGCGGGGGAGGGTACTGAAGCTTTCTTT
CDR3: CASSLWAGEGTEAFF

J: TRBJ2-1
D: TRBD2
V: TRBV4-1
size: NA
length: 16
DNA: TGCGCCAGCAGCCAAGGGACTAGCAGGCCCTACAATGAGCAGTTCTTC
CDR3: CASSQGTSRPYNEQFF

J: TRBJ2-2
D: TRBD2
V: TRBV28
size: NA
length: 17
DNA: TGTGCCAGCAGCCCCCCCGGGGGAGGGCCGGGCACCGGGGAGCTGTTTTTT
CDR3: CASSPPGGGPGTGELFF

J: TRBJ2-1
D: TRBD2
V: TRBV4-2
size: NA
length: 16
DNA: TGTGCCAGCAGCCGGGGACTAGCGGGAGGGGGGAATGAGCAGTTCTTC
CDR3: CASSRGLAGGGNEQFF

J: TRBJ1-2
D: TRBD1
V: TRBV5-1
size: NA
length: 14
DNA: TGCGCCAGCAGCTTGGGGGGACAGGGATTGGGCTACACCTTC
CDR3: CASSLGGQGLGYTF

J: TRBJ2-3
D: TRBD2
V: TRBV5-5
size: NA
length: 16
DNA: TGTGCCAGCGGGCGGTCTAGCGGGGCTAGCACAGATACGCAGTATTTT
CDR3: CASGRSSGASTDTQYF

J: TRBJ2-5
D: TRBD2
V: TRBV29-1
size: once
length: 12
DNA: TGCAGCGTTGACCCTAGCGGAGAGACCCAGTACTTC
CDR3: CSVDPSGETQYF

J: TRBJ2-7
D: TRBD2
V: TRBV5-1
size: NA
length: 16
DNA: TGCGCCAGCAGCTTGGCGACTAGCGGGGGGACCTACGAGCAGTACTTC
CDR3: CASSLATSGGTYEQYF

J: TRBJ1-1
D: NA
V: TRBV9
size: few
length: 14
DNA: TGTGCCAGCAGCGCCCTGACACCGAACACTGAAGCTTTCTTT
CDR3: CASSALTPNTEAFF

J: TRBJ2-1
D: TRBD2
V: TRBV7-9
size: NA
length: 15
DNA: TGTGCCAGCAGCTTGGGGACTAGCGGAAACAATGAGCAGTTCTTC
CDR3: CASSLGTSGNNEQFF

J: TRBJ2-7
D: NA
V: TRBV27
size: NA
length: 14
DNA: TGTGCCAGCAGTTTCACAGGGCAAGACTACGAGCAGTACTTC
CDR3: CASSFTGQDYEQYF

J: TRBJ1-4
D: TRBD1
V: TRBV19
size: NA
length: 16
DNA: TGTGCCAGTAGTAACCCTGGACAGGGGACTAATGAAAAACTGTTTTTT
CDR3: CASSNPGQGTNEKLFF

J: TRBJ2-3
D: TRBD2
V: TRBV7-6
size: few
length: 16
DNA: TGTGCCAGCAGCTCGGCGTGGGCGGGAGACCAAGATACGCAGTATTTT
CDR3: CASSSAWAGDQDTQYF

J: TRBJ2-7
D: TRBD1
V: TRBV29-1
size: NA
length: 12
DNA: TGCAGCGTCGGGACAGATAGCTACGAGCAGTACTTC
CDR3: CSVGTDSYEQYF

J: TRBJ2-6
D: TRBD2
V: TRBV19
size: NA
length: 18
DNA: TGTGCCAGTAGTATCGCTAGCGGGAAGGGGGCTGGGGCCAACGTCCTGACTTTC
CDR3: CASSIASGKGAGANVLTF

J: TRBJ1-1
D: TRBD1
V: TRBV19
size: NA
length: 16
DNA: TGTGCCAGTAGTCCCTACAGGGGCGGAGTGAACACTGAAGCTTTCTTT
CDR3: CASSPYRGGVNTEAFF

J: TRBJ1-3
D: NA
V: TRBV2
size: NA
length: 15
DNA: TGTGCCAGCAGCGGGAGTTCAGGCTCTGGAAACACCATATATTTT
CDR3: CASSGSSGSGNTIYF

J: TRBJ1-1
D: NA
V: TRBV5-1
size: few
length: 13
DNA: TGCGCCAGCAGCCGACCCGACGGGGGAAAAGCTTTCTTT
CDR3: CASSRPDGGKAFF

J: TRBJ1-2
D: NA
V: TRBV2
size: NA
length: 13
DNA: TGTGCCAGCAGTGGTGGGCAGGACTATGGCTACACCTTC
CDR3: CASSGGQDYGYTF

J: TRBJ2-7
D: TRBD2
V: TRBV7-9
size: many
length: 15
DNA: TGTGCCAGCAGCCAGGGACTAGCGGGAGTGAGCGAGCAGTACTTC
CDR3: CASSQGLAGVSEQYF